This T cell receptor beta chain stems from a study of shared clonotypes between healthy human individuals. Profiled with immunoSEQ multiplex PCR; TCRdb holds only in-frame clones, not every one. The sample lists some 680,000 clones; more than 70% were seen once. Comments on this clone: What it binds is not known.

Study results and limitations: Shared across several donors were 4% to 6% of the naive CD4 clonotypes. Lower generation probabilities were found for non-shared clonotypes than for those shared by all four donors.

Partitioning of CD4+ cells yielded a CD45RA+ naive subset and a CD45RA-negative memory subset. V shed 2 bases and J 4 bases; nucleotides not matched to a gene: 5. The CDR3 length is 15 residues. Germline CDR1 is MGHRA and CDR2 is YSYEKL. The sequence derives from a woman aged 25 to 39 in good health. Material: memory CD4+ T cells sorted from blood. Sample subset: CD45RA-negative fraction. This rearrangement joins TRBV4-1 to TRBJ2-1; 7 positions match TRBD1. CDR3 DNA sequence: TGCGCCAGCAGCCAACTTCGGGACAGTTACAATGAGCAGTTCTTC. Its translation is CASSQLRDSYNEQFF.